This record covers a single T cell receptor (beta chain). V dropped 7 bases and J dropped 7 bases, with 16 bases sitting between them. There are 12 residues in the CDR3. Germline CDR1 is SQVTM and CDR2 is ANQGSEA. The data derive from a study of OX40 agonist ivuxolimab in advanced cancers. Using immunoSEQ multiplex PCR, the repertoire was profiled, and TCRdb retains in-frame clones only, with some absent. This table holds fewer than 15,000 clones, approximately 78% found once. This TCR derives from an adult with an advanced solid tumor such as melanoma, head and neck, liver or kidney cancer. Material: CD4+ or CD8+ T cells sorted from blood, obtained in a trial of the OX40 agonist ivuxolimab. The V gene is TRBV29-1, the J gene TRBJ1-1; no reliable D call. The CDR3 DNA is TGCAGCGCATTAGTCCCGGTGGGTGAAGCTTTCTTT. This gives the protein CSALVPVGEAFF.